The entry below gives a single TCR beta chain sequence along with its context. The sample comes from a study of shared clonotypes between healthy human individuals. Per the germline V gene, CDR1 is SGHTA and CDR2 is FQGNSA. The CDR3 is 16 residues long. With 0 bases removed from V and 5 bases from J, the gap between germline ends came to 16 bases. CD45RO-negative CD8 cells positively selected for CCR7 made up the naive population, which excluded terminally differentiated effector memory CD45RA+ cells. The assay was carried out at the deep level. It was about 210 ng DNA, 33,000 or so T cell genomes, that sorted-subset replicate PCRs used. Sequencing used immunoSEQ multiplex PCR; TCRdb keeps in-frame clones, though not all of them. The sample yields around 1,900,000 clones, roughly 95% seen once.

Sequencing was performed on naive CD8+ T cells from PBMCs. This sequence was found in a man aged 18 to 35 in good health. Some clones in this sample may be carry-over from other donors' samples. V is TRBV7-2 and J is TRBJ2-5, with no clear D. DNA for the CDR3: TGTGCCAGCAGCTTAGCGCTGCGGCCCTTTGGGGAGACCCAGTACTTC. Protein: CASSLALRPFGETQYF.